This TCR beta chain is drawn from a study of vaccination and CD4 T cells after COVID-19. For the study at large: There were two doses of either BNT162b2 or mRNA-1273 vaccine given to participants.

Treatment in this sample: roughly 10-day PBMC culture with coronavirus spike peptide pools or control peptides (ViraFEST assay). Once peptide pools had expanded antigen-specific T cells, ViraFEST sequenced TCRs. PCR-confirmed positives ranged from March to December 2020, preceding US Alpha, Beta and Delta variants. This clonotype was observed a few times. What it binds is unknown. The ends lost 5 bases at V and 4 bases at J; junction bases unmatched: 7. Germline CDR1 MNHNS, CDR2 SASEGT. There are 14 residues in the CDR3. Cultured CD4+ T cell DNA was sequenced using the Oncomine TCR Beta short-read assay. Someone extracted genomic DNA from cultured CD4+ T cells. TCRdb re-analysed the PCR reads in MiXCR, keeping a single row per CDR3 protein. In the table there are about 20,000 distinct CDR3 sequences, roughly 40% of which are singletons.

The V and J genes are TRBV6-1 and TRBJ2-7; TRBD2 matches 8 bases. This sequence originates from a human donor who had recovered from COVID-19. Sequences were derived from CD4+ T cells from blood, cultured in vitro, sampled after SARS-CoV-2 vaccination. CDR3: CASSPSGTRYEQYF. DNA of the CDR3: TGTGCCAGCAGTCCTTCCGGGACTAGATACGAGCAGTACTTC.